The 15 T cell receptor beta chains given below trace back to one sample, sequenced in a study of long-term antiretroviral therapy in people with HIV. The assay used was immunoSEQ (version v3.0), run at survey level. Repertoires were generated with immunoSEQ multiplex PCR, while TCRdb's copy carries only in-frame clones and drops some. This sample has about 20,000 clones, with roughly nine tenths found just once. The input for sequencing was unsorted PBMCs, taken approximately 4.4 years before starting antiretroviral therapy. These receptors were collected from a woman aged 30 to 39 with HIV.

The V call is TRBV9, the J call TRBJ2-1; 15 nucleotides align to TRBD2. J lost 7 bases, V lost 0 bases, and 8 bases had no gene match. This CDR3 has 18 amino acids. Germline values: CDR1 SGDLS, CDR2 YYNGEE. CDR3: CASSVGTSGGALGNEQFF. The DNA for the CDR3 is TGTGCCAGCAGCGTAGGGACTAGCGGGGGGGCATTGGGGAATGAGCAGTTCTTC.

The CDR3 DNA sequence: TGTGCCAGCTCACCCGAGGTCGCGGATACGCAGTATTTT. Translation gives CASSPEVADTQYF. The rearrangement uses TRBV18 and TRBJ2-3, with unresolved D. The V end was cut by 3 bases, the J end by 6 bases, with 10 bases between. CDR3 length equals 13 residues. Germline V lookup: CDR1 KGHSH, CDR2 LQKENI.

V gene TRBV9 combines with J gene TRBJ1-2, with 7 nucleotides matching TRBD1. The V and J ends lost 0 bases and 4 bases, in that order; junction bases with no gene match: 6. Germline CDR1 is SGDLS and CDR2 is YYNGEE. The CDR3 covers 15 residues. DNA for the CDR3: TGTGCCAGCAGCGTAGGAGTACAGGGGTCCTATGGCTACACCTTC. It specifies CASSVGVQGSYGYTF.

The rearrangement uses TRBV5-1 and TRBJ1-3; weak D call: TRBD1 (5 bases). CDR3 size: 14 residues. Per germline, CDR1 SGHRS and CDR2 YFSETQ. Deletions cut 1 base from V and 4 bases from J, with 9 bases between. CDR3: CASSLSGQGNTIYF. The CDR3 bases are TGCGCCAGCAGCTTGTCGGGGCAGGGAAACACCATATATTTT.

This clone was seen a single time. The rearrangement uses TRBV5-8 and TRBJ1-1; D gene unclear. CDR3 length: 17 residues. Deletions cut 3 bases from V and 2 bases from J, with 20 bases between. Germline V CDR1 and CDR2: SGHTS, YDEGEE. The CDR3 loop reads CASSWGRTLVGNTEAFF. The DNA for the CDR3 is TGTGCCAGCAGCTGGGGTCGCACCCTCGTGGGTAACACTGAAGCTTTCTTT.

This chain joins TRBV10-3 and TRBJ1-2; maybe TRBD1 (5 bases). This CDR3 has 15 residues. Trimming took off 0 bases at V and 4 bases at J, with 12 bases between the two ends. Germline V lookup: CDR1 ENHRY, CDR2 SYGVKD. In nucleotides, the CDR3 is TGTGCCATCAGTGAGTCGTCAGGGTTAGCCTATGGCTACACCTTC. Residues: CAISESSGLAYGYTF.

V gene TRBV4-3 combines with J gene TRBJ1-2; D is perhaps TRBD1 (5 bases). The CDR3 extends over 14 amino acids. The V gene's germline CDR1 is LGHNA and CDR2 YSLEER. V lost 0 bases and J 8 bases, leaving 13 bases between the germline ends. The DNA of the CDR3 is TGCGCCAGCAGCCAAGAGGGTGGGGGGTTAGGCTACACCTTC. Amino acid sequence: CASSQEGGGLGYTF.

The J gene is TRBJ2-2, the V gene TRBV30; 10 nucleotides match TRBD2. Germline-derived CDR1 and CDR2 are GTSNPN and SVGIG (reference sequence). V was clipped by 0 bases and J by 6 bases; unmatched bases: 1. The CDR3 runs to 14 residues. The CDR3 sequence: CAWSVAGGPGELFF. In DNA, the CDR3 is TGTGCCTGGAGTGTAGCGGGGGGGCCCGGGGAGCTGTTTTTT. The whole variable domain, filled in from reference TRBV30 and TRBJ2-2, reads SQTIHQWPATLVQPVGSPLSLECTVEGTSNPNLYWYRQAAGRGLQLLFYSVGIGQISSEVPQNLSASRPQDRQFILSSKKLLLSDSGFYLCAWSVAGGPGELFFGEGSRLTVL.

The chain has TRBV7-9 and TRBJ2-5; 11 bases are shared with TRBD1. Germline CDR1 and CDR2: SEHNR and FQNEAQ (reference sequence). This CDR3 has 16 amino acids. V shed 4 bases and J 5 bases; nucleotides not matched to a gene: 9. This chain's CDR3 is CASSSRMDRGLETQYF. The CDR3 bases are TGTGCCAGCAGCTCGAGAATGGACAGGGGGCTGGAGACCCAGTACTTC.

In its sample, this clone was seen once. The chain carries TRBV7-2 and TRBJ1-2, with 8 positions matching TRBD1. V trimming: 4 bases; J trimming: 8 bases; junction bases outside the gene matches: 3. Germline CDR1 is SGHTA and CDR2 is FQGNSA. The CDR3 is made up of 12 amino acids. CDR3 in DNA: TGTGCCAGCAGCTCACAGGGGGACGGCTACACCTTC. Protein sequence: CASSSQGDGYTF.

The J gene is TRBJ1-2, the V gene TRBV15, with a weak D call TRBD1 (5 bases). Trimming removed 1 base at V and 4 bases at J, with 16 bases between. This CDR3 spans 16 amino acids. Germline CDR1 LNHNV, CDR2 YYDKDF (reference sequence). CDR3 residues: CATSRVGGEALYGYTF. DNA for the CDR3: TGTGCCACCAGCAGAGTGGGGGGGGAGGCCCTCTATGGCTACACCTTC.

This rearrangement joins TRBV7-2 to TRBJ1-3; D remains unclear. The CDR3 is 17 residues long. Trimming removed 1 base from V and 0 bases from J, with 13 bases in between. The germline CDR1 and CDR2 sequences are SGHTA and FQGNSA. The CDR3 DNA follows: TGTGCCAGCAGCTTAGTCGGAGTCAGTCACTCTGGAAACACCATATATTTT. This encodes CASSLVGVSHSGNTIYF.

The chain uses TRBV7-2 and TRBJ2-7, with 8 positions matching TRBD2. This CDR3 contains 15 residues. Germline CDR1 SGHTA, CDR2 FQGNSA. V shed 1 base, J shed 3 bases, and the junction held 5 bases outside the gene matches. The CDR3 bases are TGTGCCAGCAGCTTAGACGGCGGGGGGCGCTACGAGCAGTACTTC. This translates into CASSLDGGGRYEQYF.

The chain has TRBV6-6 and TRBJ1-4, with 8 nucleotides matching TRBD1. The ends lost 6 bases at V and 5 bases at J; junction bases unmatched: 5. Germline V gene lookup returns CDR1 MNHNY and CDR2 SVGAGI (reference sequence). The CDR3 loop spans 14 amino acids. The CDR3 coding sequence is TGTGCCAGCAGCCTAGGACAGGGAAATGAAAAACTGTTTTTT. Protein sequence: CASSLGQGNEKLFF.

V usage is TRBV28 and J usage is TRBJ2-2, with a possible D match to TRBD1 (6 bases). CDR3 length: 14 amino acids. Germline CDR1 is MDHEN and CDR2 is SYDVKM. V was clipped by 7 bases and J by 4 bases, with 13 bases between them. The CDR3 nucleotides are TGTGCCAGCATAGGGGGAGCCAGCACCGGGGAGCTGTTTTTT. Its protein is CASIGGASTGELFF.